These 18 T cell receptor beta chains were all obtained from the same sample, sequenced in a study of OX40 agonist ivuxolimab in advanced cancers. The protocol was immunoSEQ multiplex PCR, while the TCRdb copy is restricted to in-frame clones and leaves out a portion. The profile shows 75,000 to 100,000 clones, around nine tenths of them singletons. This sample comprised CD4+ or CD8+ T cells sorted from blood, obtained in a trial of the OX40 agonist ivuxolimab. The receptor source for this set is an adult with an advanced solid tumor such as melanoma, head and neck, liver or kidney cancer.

CDR3: CASSPNYGDSDTQYF. The CDR3 region has the DNA TGTGCCAGCTCACCAAATTACGGGGACTCAGATACGCAGTATTTT. The V call is TRBV18, the J call TRBJ2-3; TRBD2 might be the D (6 bases). This CDR3 comprises 15 residues. CDR1 is KGHSH, CDR2 LQKENI, per germline. V was pared by 2 bases and J by 4 bases, with 13 bases between.

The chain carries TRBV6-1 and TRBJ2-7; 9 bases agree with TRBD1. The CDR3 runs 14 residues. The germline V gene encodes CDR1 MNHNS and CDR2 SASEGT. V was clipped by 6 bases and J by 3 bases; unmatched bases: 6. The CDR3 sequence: CASRGTGGGYEQYF. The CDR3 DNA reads TGTGCCAGCAGGGGTACAGGGGGCGGCTACGAGCAGTACTTC.

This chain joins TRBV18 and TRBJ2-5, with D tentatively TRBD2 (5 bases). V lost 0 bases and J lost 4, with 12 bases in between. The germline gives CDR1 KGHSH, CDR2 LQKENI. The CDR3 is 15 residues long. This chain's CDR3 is CASSPPRGRVETQYF. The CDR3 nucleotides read TGTGCCAGCTCACCACCCCGGGGTCGGGTAGAGACCCAGTACTTC.

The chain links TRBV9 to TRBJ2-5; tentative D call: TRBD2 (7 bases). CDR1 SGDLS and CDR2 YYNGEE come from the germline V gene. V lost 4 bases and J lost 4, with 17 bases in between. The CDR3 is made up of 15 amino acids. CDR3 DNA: TGTGCCAGCAGCCGGGAAAGGGGGGGCGCAGAGACCCAGTACTTC. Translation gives CASSRERGGAETQYF.

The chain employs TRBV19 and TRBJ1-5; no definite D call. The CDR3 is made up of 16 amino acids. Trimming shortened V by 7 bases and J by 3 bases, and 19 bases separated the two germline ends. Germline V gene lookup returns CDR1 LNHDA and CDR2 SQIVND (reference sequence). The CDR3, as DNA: TGTGCCAGTATAGAGGGTGGTGCCATATACAATCAGCCCCAGCATTTT. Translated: CASIEGGAIYNQPQHF.

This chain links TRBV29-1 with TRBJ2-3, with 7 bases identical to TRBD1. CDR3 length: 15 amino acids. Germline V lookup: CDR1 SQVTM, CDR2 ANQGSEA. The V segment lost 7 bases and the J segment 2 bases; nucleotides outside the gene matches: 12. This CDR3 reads CSGKRDSDITDTQYF. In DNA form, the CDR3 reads TGCAGCGGCAAAAGGGACAGTGATATCACAGATACGCAGTATTTT.

CDR3 nucleotides: TGTGCCAGCAGCTTGTGGGAAGCTTCCGACAGGAGACCCAACTATGGCTACACCTTC. This encodes CASSLWEASDRRPNYGYTF. The chain uses TRBV5-6 and TRBJ1-2, with TRBD1 as a possible D gene (6 bases). The V end was cut by 1 base, the J end by 2 bases, with 24 bases between. The V gene's germline CDR1 is SGHDT and CDR2 YYEEEE. There are 19 residues in the CDR3.

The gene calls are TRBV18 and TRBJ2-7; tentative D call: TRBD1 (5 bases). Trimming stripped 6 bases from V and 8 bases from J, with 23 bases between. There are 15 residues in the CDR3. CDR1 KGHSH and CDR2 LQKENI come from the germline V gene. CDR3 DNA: TGTGCCAGCTCCCCCAGGGCGTCTACTTCCTATCAGCAGTACTTC. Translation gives CASSPRASTSYQQYF.

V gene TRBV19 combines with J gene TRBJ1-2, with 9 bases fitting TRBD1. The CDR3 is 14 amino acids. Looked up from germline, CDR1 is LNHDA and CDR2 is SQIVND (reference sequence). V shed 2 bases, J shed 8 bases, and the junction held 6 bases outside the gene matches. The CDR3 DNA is TGTGCCAGTAGTATACGGGACAGGGCTTCGGGCTACACCTTC. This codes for CASSIRDRASGYTF.

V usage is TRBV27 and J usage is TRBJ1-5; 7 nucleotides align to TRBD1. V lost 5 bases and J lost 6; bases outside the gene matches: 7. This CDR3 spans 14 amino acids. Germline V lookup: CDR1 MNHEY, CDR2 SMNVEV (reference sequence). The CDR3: CASSGKGGGQPQHF. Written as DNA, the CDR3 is TGTGCCAGCAGTGGCAAAGGGGGCGGTCAGCCCCAGCATTTT.

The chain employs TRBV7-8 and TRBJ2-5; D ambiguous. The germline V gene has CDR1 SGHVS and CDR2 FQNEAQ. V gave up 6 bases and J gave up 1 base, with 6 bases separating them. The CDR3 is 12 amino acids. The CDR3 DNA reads TGTGCCAGCAGTAGAGTCCAAGAGACCCAGTACTTC. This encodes CASSRVQETQYF.

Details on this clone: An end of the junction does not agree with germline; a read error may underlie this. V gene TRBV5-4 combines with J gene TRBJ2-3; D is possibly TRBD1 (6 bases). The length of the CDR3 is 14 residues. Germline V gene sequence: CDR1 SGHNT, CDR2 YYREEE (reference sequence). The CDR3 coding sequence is TGTGCCAGCACCTTGGGGGCGGTCACAGATACGCAGTATTTT. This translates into CASTLGAVTDTQYF. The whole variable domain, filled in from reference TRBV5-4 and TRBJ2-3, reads ETGVTQSPTHLIKTRGQQVTLRCSSQSGHNTVSWYQQALGQGPQFIFQYYREEENGRGNFPPRFSGLQFPNYSSELNVNALELDDSALYLCASTLGAVTDTQYFGPGTRLTVL.

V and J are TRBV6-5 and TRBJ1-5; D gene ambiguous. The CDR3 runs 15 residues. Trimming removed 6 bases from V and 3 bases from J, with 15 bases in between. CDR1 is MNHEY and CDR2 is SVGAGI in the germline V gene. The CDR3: CASSSRAAINQPQHF. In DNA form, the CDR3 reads TGTGCCAGCAGCTCCCGGGCAGCTATCAATCAGCCCCAGCATTTT.

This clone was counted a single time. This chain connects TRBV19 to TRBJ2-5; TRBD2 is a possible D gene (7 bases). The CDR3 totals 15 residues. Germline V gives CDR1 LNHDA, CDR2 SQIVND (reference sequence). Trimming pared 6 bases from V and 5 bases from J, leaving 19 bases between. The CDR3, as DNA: TGTGCCAGTAGCCTAATGGGGGGGGCGAGTGAGACCCAGTACTTC. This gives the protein CASSLMGGASETQYF.

The CDR3 DNA follows: TGTGCCTGGAGCTGGGACAGGGGGCCCAACTACGAGCAGTACTTC. As protein: CAWSWDRGPNYEQYF. The chain couples TRBV30 to TRBJ2-7; 12 nucleotides agree with TRBD1. Germline V gene data show CDR1 as GTSNPN and CDR2 as SVGIG (reference sequence). The CDR3 totals 15 residues. V shed 3 bases and J 3 bases; nucleotides not matched to a gene: 6.

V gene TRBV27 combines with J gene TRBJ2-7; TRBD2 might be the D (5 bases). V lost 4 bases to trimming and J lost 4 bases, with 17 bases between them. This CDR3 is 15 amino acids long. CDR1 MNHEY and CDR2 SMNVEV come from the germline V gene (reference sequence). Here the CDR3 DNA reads TGTGCCAGCAGTTCCTCAAGAGGGCTATCGTACGAGCAGTACTTC. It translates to CASSSSRGLSYEQYF.

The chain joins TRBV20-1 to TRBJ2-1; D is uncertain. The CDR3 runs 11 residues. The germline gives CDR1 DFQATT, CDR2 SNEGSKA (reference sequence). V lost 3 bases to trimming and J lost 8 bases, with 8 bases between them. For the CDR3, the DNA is TGCAGTGCTAGGTCCAAAGATGAGCAGTTCTTC. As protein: CSARSKDEQFF.

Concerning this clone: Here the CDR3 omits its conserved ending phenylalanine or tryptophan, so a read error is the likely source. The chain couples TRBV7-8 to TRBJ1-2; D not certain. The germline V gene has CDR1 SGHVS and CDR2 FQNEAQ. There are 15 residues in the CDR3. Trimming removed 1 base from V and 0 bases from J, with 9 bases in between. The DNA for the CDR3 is TGTGCCAGCAGCTTAGTTGGCAGGACTAACTATGGCTACACCCTC. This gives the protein CASSLVGRTNYGYTL.